This record covers a single TCR beta chain. What it recognizes is unknown. One end of the junction does not line up with germline, which may come from a read error. This specimen comes from a study of breast tumors, draining lymph nodes, adjacent tissues. Study findings and constraints: Tumor repertoires ranked between lymph nodes and nontumor tissue in diversity, with V and J gene preferences. Most tumor T cells seemingly derive from lymph node, then expand in tumor. Tumor T cell lymph node origin was a supported hypothesis, not proven.

The CDR3 runs to 15 residues. Germline V gives CDR1 SEHNR, CDR2 FQNEAQ (reference sequence). Samples came from axillary lymph nodes draining the breast cancer. TCRdb ran MiXCR on the multiplex PCR reads and lists one entry per CDR3 protein. The repertoire holds 150,000 to 200,000 distinct CDR3 sequences, 30% to 35% seen once, with about 4.5% in the top ten. V is TRBV7-9 and J is TRBJ1-2; a weak D match, TRBD1 (5 bases). The sequence derives from a female donor with breast cancer. Some clones in this sample may be carry-over from other donors' samples. The source material was axillary lymph node tissue. CDR3 protein: CASSLGTFPTYGYPF. The DNA of the CDR3 is TGTGCCAGCAGCCTGGGGACTTTCCCGACGTATGGCTACCCCTTC.